Below, 3 T cell receptor beta chains from the same sample are listed, as sequenced in a study of blood T cell repertoires in COVID-19. Using immunoSEQ multiplex PCR, the repertoire was profiled, and TCRdb retains in-frame clones only, with some absent. The sample comprises about 250,000 clones, about 82% of which are singletons, and 5% to 7% rests with the top ten. Material: peripheral blood. These receptors were obtained from a woman aged 80 or over with COVID-19, enrolled during active disease.

This chain uses TRBV6-5 with TRBJ2-4, with 7 bases identical to TRBD1. This CDR3 is 16 amino acids long. Germline trimming cut 4 bases from V and 0 bases from J; bases unmatched to any gene: 6. Germline V gene sequence: CDR1 MNHEY, CDR2 SVGAGI. CDR3 in amino acids: CASSLTGTSAKNIQYF. CDR3 bases: TGTGCCAGCAGTTTGACAGGGACATCAGCCAAAAACATTCAGTACTTC.

V and J are TRBV3-1 (or the pseudogene TRBV3-2) and TRBJ1-4; 12 nucleotides line up with TRBD1. This CDR3 has 15 amino acids. V lost 8 bases to trimming and J lost 2 bases; unmatched junction nucleotides: 3. Germline V gives CDR1 LGHDT, CDR2 YNNKEL (reference sequence). Here the CDR3 DNA reads TGTGCCAGCGGGGACAGGGGGCCCACTAATGAAAAACTGTTTTTT. It is translated as CASGDRGPTNEKLFF.

The chain employs TRBV7-2 and TRBJ2-5; TRBD2 agrees at 10 bases. Germline CDR1 is SGHTA and CDR2 is FQGNSA. V shed 7 bases, J shed 5 bases, and the junction held 4 bases outside the gene matches. The length of the CDR3 is 13 residues. CDR3 sequence (DNA): TGTGCCAGCACCCCGGGACTAGCGGAGACCCAGTACTTC. This translates into CASTPGLAETQYF.